Listed below are T cell receptor beta chains from one sample, sequenced in a study of chemoradiotherapy in HPV16-positive cancers. Here immunoSEQ multiplex PCR was the method, and the copy in TCRdb shows in-frame clones only, minus some. The data hold about 6,400 clones, with more than 60% observed a single time. The source material was tumor tissue, sampled from a patient who underwent chemoradiotherapy. These receptor sequences come from a human donor with HPV-associated anogenital cancer. Each CDR3 is given with its conserved first and last residue. The D gene is left open where the match is weak. Only some rows state a clone size, as once, few, many or a class for expanded clones.

v_call	clone_size	d_call	j_call	cdr3_aa	cdr3_nt
TRBV28	-	TRBD1	TRBJ2-3	CASSLTGSTDTQYF	TGTGCCAGCAGTCTGACAGGGTCCACAGATACGCAGTATTTT
TRBV28	-	TRBD1	TRBJ1-5	CATRGGRGNQPQHF	TGTGCCACCCGAGGGGGCCGGGGCAATCAGCCCCAGCATTTT
TRBV4-3	-	TRBD1	TRBJ1-2	CASSQGQHYGYTF	TGCGCCAGCAGCCAGGGACAGCACTATGGCTACACCTTC
TRBV7-9	-	TRBD1	TRBJ1-1	CASSLATGGLTEAFF	TGTGCCAGCAGCTTAGCCACAGGGGGCCTCACTGAAGCTTTCTTT
TRBV20-1	-	-	TRBJ1-2	CSASSAPGSTF	TGCAGTGCTAGCTCAGCACCGGGTAGCACCTTC
TRBV7-8	few	TRBD1	TRBJ2-7	CASSVGQAYEQYF	TGTGCCAGCAGCGTGGGACAGGCCTACGAGCAGTACTTC
TRBV6-1	-	TRBD1	TRBJ1-5	CASSPDRLNPPQHF	TGTGCCAGCAGTCCGGACAGGCTAAATCCGCCCCAGCATTTT
TRBV25-1	-	-	TRBJ2-4	CASTDGWRNIQYF	TGTGCCAGCACCGACGGGTGGAGAAACATTCAGTACTTC
TRBV28	once	TRBD1	TRBJ2-1	CASSLLDRDDNEQFF	TGTGCCAGCAGTTTACTCGACAGGGATGACAATGAGCAGTTCTTC
TRBV28	few	-	TRBJ1-2	CASSFALYGYTF	TGTGCCAGCAGTTTCGCGCTATATGGCTACACCTTC
TRBV6-5	-	-	TRBJ1-1	CASSPRGNTEAFF	TGTGCCAGCAGTCCACGGGGGAACACTGAAGCTTTCTTT
TRBV28	-	-	TRBJ2-7	CASSLYAPGGVYEQYF	TGTGCCAGCAGTTTATACGCACCAGGGGGGGTATACGAGCAGTACTTC
TRBV5-4	-	-	TRBJ2-1	CASSLVAHNEQFF	TGTGCCAGCAGCTTGGTGGCCCACAATGAGCAGTTCTTC
TRBV5-5	-	-	TRBJ1-2	CASSLDGLSYGYTF	TGTGCCAGCAGCCTGGACGGACTTTCCTATGGCTACACCTTC
TRBV10-1	few	-	TRBJ1-2	CASRGYGYTF	TGCGCCAGCAGAGGCTATGGCTACACCTTC
TRBV7-2	-	-	TRBJ2-7	CASSLAQGVSEQYF	TGTGCCAGCAGCTTAGCGCAAGGGGTATCCGAGCAGTACTTC
TRBV18	-	TRBD1	TRBJ2-2	CASSPLGTGDITGELFF	TGTGCCAGCTCACCACTCGGGACAGGGGACATCACCGGGGAGCTGTTTTTT
TRBV19	once	-	TRBJ1-1	CASSILGGNTEAFF	TGTGCCAGTAGTATTTTAGGGGGGAACACTGAAGCTTTCTTT